This TCR beta chain was sequenced during a study of blood T cell repertoires in COVID-19. Across the whole study: Collection of acute and convalescent COVID-19 samples took place in the United States, Italy and Spain. Sources were T cells, B-cell-depleted T cells, or PBMCs; the material itself was cDNA or gDNA.

CDR1 is SQVTM, CDR2 ANQGSEA, per germline. The V segment lost 3 bases and the J segment 0 bases; nucleotides outside the gene matches: 0. The CDR3 runs 13 residues. Study processing details: Cell counts per sample came from amplifying reference gene primers. The method was immunoSEQ multiplex PCR; TCRdb's version includes in-frame clones alone and lacks a portion of them. D and trimming come from the DNA, and the V and J calls and clone size come from that table. Of approximately 52,000 clones listed, about 91% are singletons. Sequencing was done on a sample of peripheral blood. The sequence was collected from a man aged 55 to 70 with active COVID-19. The genes are TRBV29-1 and TRBJ2-3; 7 nucleotides match TRBD2. The CDR3 loop is CSVERESTDTQYF. In DNA form, the CDR3 reads TGCAGCGTTGAGCGGGAGAGCACAGATACGCAGTATTTT.